The present T cell receptor (beta chain) was sequenced within a study of cytomegalovirus exposure and HLA in healthy donors. The PCR contained 60 Vbeta and 13 Jbeta primers. Only in-frame clones appear in the TCRdb table, and some are missing; sequencing was by immunoSEQ multiplex PCR. Seen here are 100,000 to 150,000 clones, around 74% observed once, and the top ten hold about 30%. The CDR3 is made up of 16 amino acids. Germline-derived CDR1 and CDR2 are MNHNY and SVGAGI (reference sequence). The V segment lost 9 bases and the J segment 3 bases; nucleotides outside the gene matches: 15. The V call is TRBV6-6, the J call TRBJ1-1; 8 bases map to TRBD1. The source of this sequence is a man in his 60s in good health and CMV-seropositive. The material sequenced was PBMCs. CDR3 coding DNA: TGTGCCAGTATCCCCTCGGGCAGGGGGCGATACACTGAAGCTTTCTTT. Protein product: CASIPSGRGRYTEAFF.